Presented here are 20 T cell receptor beta chains from one specimen sequenced in a study of T cell repertoires in cytomegalovirus infection. TCRdb processed the reads anew with MiXCR; each CDR3 protein has one entry. The table lists a few hundred thousand distinct CDR3 sequences, around 20% of them singletons, with roughly a fifth in the top ten. No antigen has been identified for these receptors. The specimen was cultured PBMCs, collected from culture after CMV antigen stimulation. The receptor set was obtained from a human donor in good health (CMV status not recorded). Some clones in this sample may be carry-over from other donors' samples.

The V and J genes are TRBV6-1 and TRBJ1-1; 7 bases are a match to TRBD1. The length of the CDR3 is 14 residues. The J segment lost 1 base and the V segment lost 2 bases, leaving 1 base of the junction unmatched. CDR1 and CDR2 (germline): MNHNS, SASEGT. CDR3 in amino acids: CASSEPGGNTEAFF. The DNA for the CDR3 is TGTGCCAGCAGTGAACCAGGGGGGAACACTGAAGCTTTCTTT.

This chain joins TRBV6-6 and TRBJ2-1, with 7 bases that match TRBD1. CDR3 length equals 14 residues. Germline CDR1 MNHNY, CDR2 SVGAGI (reference sequence). V shed 6 bases, J shed 10 bases, and the junction held 12 bases outside the gene matches. This CDR3 is CASRLSGRTGEQFF. For the CDR3, the DNA is TGTGCCAGCAGGTTGAGCGGAAGGACAGGAGAGCAGTTCTTC.

The rearrangement links TRBV15 to TRBJ2-1, with D possibly called TRBD1 or TRBD2 (7 bases each). This CDR3 is 15 amino acids long. Germline CDR1 LNHNV, CDR2 YYDKDF (reference sequence). Trimming shortened V by 1 base and J by 6 bases, and 13 bases separated the two germline ends. The CDR3 reads CATSRVSGGANEQFF. The CDR3 DNA sequence: TGTGCCACCAGCAGAGTGTCAGGGGGGGCCAATGAGCAGTTCTTC.

The chain carries TRBV5-1 and TRBJ2-1, with 8 bases fitting TRBD2. After removal of 5 bases from V and 8 bases from J, the junction contained 3 bases not matched to a gene. This CDR3 spans 12 amino acids. Germline CDR1 is SGHRS and CDR2 is YFSETQ. The CDR3 bases are TGCGCCAGCAGTAGCGGGATGGATGAGCAGTTCTTC. Translating it yields CASSSGMDEQFF.

The chain carries TRBV5-6 and TRBJ1-1; D is unresolved. This CDR3 region has 14 residues. Germline V gene sequence: CDR1 SGHDT, CDR2 YYEEEE. Deletions cut 5 bases from V and 0 bases from J, with 11 bases between. The CDR3 nucleotides read TGTGCCAGCAGTCCCATCGGGGTGAACACTGAAGCTTTCTTT. Amino acid sequence: CASSPIGVNTEAFF.

With respect to this clonotype: A much larger clone differs by one base, so this may be a read error. This chain's CDR3 is CASSSPGNNYGYTF. The CDR3 nucleotides read TGTGCCAGCAGCTCCCCCGGGAACAACTATGGCTACACCTTC. J is TRBJ1-2 and V is TRBV7-9; D is undetermined. In germline, CDR1 is SEHNR, CDR2 FQNEAQ (reference sequence). V lost 4 bases and J lost 2, with 11 bases in between. There are 14 residues in the CDR3.

This clonotype came up many times. This chain connects TRBV7-2 to TRBJ2-4; 14 positions agree with TRBD2. Germline V gene lookup returns CDR1 SGHTA and CDR2 FQGNSA. CDR3 size: 17 residues. J gave up 14 bases and V 6 bases, and 18 bases lay outside the gene matches. CDR3 DNA: TGTGCCAGCAGAACCTCCGGGACTAGCGGGAGAAGGAGGCCAAAGTACTTC. As protein: CASRTSGTSGRRRPKYF. The variable domain in full, completed from reference TRBV7-2 and TRBJ2-4, reads GAGVSQSPSNKVTEKGKDVELRCDPISGHTALYWYRQSLGQGLEFLIYFQGNSAPDKSGLPSDRFSAERTGGSVSTLTIQRTQQEDSAVYLCASRTSGTSGRRRPKYFGAGTRLSVL.

This clonotype was seen a few times. This sequence joins TRBV12-3 or TRBV12-4 and TRBJ2-3, with 8 bases that match TRBD2. Germline trimming cut 10 bases from V and 0 bases from J; bases unmatched to any gene: 6. This CDR3 has 14 amino acids. This CDR3 reads CATRSSGSTDTQYF. The CDR3, as DNA: TGTGCCACCCGGTCTAGCGGGAGCACAGATACGCAGTATTTT.

This sequence joins TRBV30 and TRBJ2-2; TRBD1 might be the D (6 bases). The length of the CDR3 is 15 residues. Germline loops: CDR1 GTSNPN, CDR2 SVGIG (reference sequence). V was pared by 0 bases and J by 1 base, with 9 bases between. The CDR3 loop reads CAWSVLDRNTGELFF. In DNA form, the CDR3 reads TGTGCCTGGAGTGTGTTGGACAGGAACACCGGGGAGCTGTTTTTT.

This clonotype was recorded at least ten times. The chain links TRBV7-2 to TRBJ1-4, with 9 bases lining up with TRBD1. The germline V gene has CDR1 SGHTA and CDR2 FQGNSA. The CDR3 has 15 amino acids. The trim removed 4 bases at V and 2 bases at J, leaving 2 bases unmatched. The CDR3 bases are TGTGCCAGCAGCTGGGGGACAGGGACTAATGAAAAACTGTTTTTT. Its protein is CASSWGTGTNEKLFF.

Only a few counts were recorded for this clonotype. The genes are TRBV10-3 and TRBJ2-3; TRBD2 is a possible D gene (5 bases). The V gene's germline CDR1 is ENHRY and CDR2 SYGVKD. Trimming removed 1 base from V and 3 bases from J, with 8 bases in between. The CDR3 is 14 residues long. In DNA, the CDR3 is TGTGCCATCAGTGAGTTCCGGGGTACAGATACGCAGTATTTT. Protein: CAISEFRGTDTQYF.

CDR3 coding DNA: TGCGCCAGCAGCCAAGGCACTAGCGGGGGCTACGAGCAGTACGTC. This sequence encodes CASSQGTSGGYEQYV. The chain links TRBV4-1 to TRBJ2-7; 11 bases are a match to TRBD2. With V trimmed by 1 base and J by 3 bases, 2 bases remained unmatched. Germline CDR1 MGHRA, CDR2 YSYEKL. The CDR3 spans 15 residues.

The sample holds many counts of this clonotype. The rearrangement uses TRBV6-1 and TRBJ2-1, with TRBD2 matching over 11 bases. Germline V gives CDR1 MNHNS, CDR2 SASEGT. Trimming cost V 4 bases and J 6 bases; bases outside gene matches: 2. The CDR3 covers 14 residues. The CDR3 DNA follows: TGTGCCAGCAGTGGACTAGCGGGACTCAATGAGCAGTTCTTC. Protein product: CASSGLAGLNEQFF.

A few counts support this clonotype. The V gene is TRBV18, the J gene TRBJ2-3, with unresolved D. Germline V lookup: CDR1 KGHSH, CDR2 LQKENI. Trimming shortened V by 1 base and J by 0 bases, and 14 bases separated the two germline ends. The length of the CDR3 is 17 residues. Here the CDR3 reads CASSPLGQTSSTDTQYF. As DNA, the CDR3 is TGTGCCAGCTCACCACTCGGGCAGACATCTAGCACAGATACGCAGTATTTT. The full variable domain, its missing parts supplied by reference TRBV18 and TRBJ2-3, is NAGVMQNPRHLVRRRGQEARLRCSPMKGHSHVYWYRQLPEEGLKFMVYLQKENIIDESGMPKERFSAEFPKEGPSILRIQQVVRGDSAAYFCASSPLGQTSSTDTQYFGPGTRLTVL.

A few counts support this clonotype. This chain uses TRBV2 with TRBJ1-1, with unresolved D. Trimming left V 1 base short and J 10 bases short, with 13 bases between. Germline CDR1 is SNHLY and CDR2 is FYNNEI. CDR3 length equals 13 residues. The CDR3 DNA sequence: TGTGCCAGCAGTGAAGGGGGAAGGTATCGAGCTTTCTTT. Translating it yields CASSEGGRYRAFF.

In its sample, this clonotype was seen a few times. The V and J genes are TRBV27 and TRBJ2-1; 8 bases are a match to TRBD1. Germline CDR1 MNHEY, CDR2 SMNVEV (reference sequence). The junction had 7 bases not matched to a gene; V was cut back by 5 bases and J by 1 base. The CDR3 contains 16 residues. CDR3 in DNA: TGTGCCAGCAGTCTGACACAGGGGGAATCCTACAATGAGCAGTTCTTC. Encoded protein: CASSLTQGESYNEQFF.

The chain combines TRBV6-2 or TRBV6-3 with TRBJ1-1; D uncertain. The CDR3 runs to 12 residues. V was pared by 1 base and J by 5 bases, with 5 bases between. CDR1 MNHEY and CDR2 SVGEGT come from the germline V gene. CDR3 protein: CASSYLPTEAFF. The CDR3 bases are TGTGCCAGCAGTTACTTGCCAACTGAAGCTTTCTTT.

This clonotype was recorded at least ten times. The chain has TRBV7-2 and TRBJ2-7; D gene unclear. The CDR3 totals 13 residues. Trimming left V 2 bases short and J 4 bases short, with 9 bases between. Germline V lookup: CDR1 SGHTA, CDR2 FQGNSA. The CDR3 nucleotides are TGTGCCAGCAGCTTATCGCTCGAATACGAGCAGTACGTC. Protein: CASSLSLEYEQYV.

The table lists this clonotype with many counts. This chain links TRBV7-2 with TRBJ1-1; D uncertain. This CDR3 is built from 13 residues. CDR1 and CDR2 (germline): SGHTA, FQGNSA. Trimming left V 1 base short and J 9 bases short, with 12 bases between. CDR3 loop: CASSLGAVDKAFF. DNA of the CDR3: TGTGCCAGCAGCTTAGGGGCGGTAGACAAAGCTTTCTTT.

This clonotype was seen a handful of times. The chain employs TRBV6-2 or TRBV6-3 and TRBJ2-3; 12 positions match TRBD1. Unmatched junction bases numbered 15, after V lost 3 bases and J lost 5 bases. Germline V lookup: CDR1 MNHEY, CDR2 SVGEGT. The CDR3 runs 19 residues. CDR3 bases: TGTGCCAGCAGTTATCGGGACAGGGGGCGCTTTTCAGGAGGAGATACGCAGTATTTT. This gives the protein CASSYRDRGRFSGGDTQYF.